These 10 T cell receptor beta chains share one sample of origin, sequenced in a study of blood T cell repertoires in COVID-19. Profiled with immunoSEQ multiplex PCR; TCRdb holds only in-frame clones, not every one. Altogether about 60,000 clones are present, roughly three quarters being singletons, with the ten largest covering roughly 6%. Material for sequencing was peripheral blood. All receptors derive from a woman aged 70-85 years with acute or convalescent COVID-19.

The chain joins TRBV11-2 to TRBJ1-2; D is uncertain. Trimming pared 5 bases from V and 2 bases from J, leaving 6 bases between. This CDR3 is 12 amino acids long. The germline V gene has CDR1 SGHAT and CDR2 FQNNGV. CDR3 bases: TGTGCCAGCAGCCAGCGCAACTATGGCTACACCTTC. This gives the protein CASSQRNYGYTF.

The rearrangement joins TRBV19 to TRBJ1-6; 11 bases map to TRBD1. The CDR3 has 14 residues. Germline values: CDR1 LNHDA, CDR2 SQIVND (reference sequence). The V segment lost 7 bases and the J segment 11 bases; nucleotides outside the gene matches: 7. The CDR3 DNA follows: TGTGCCAGTACCCGGACAGGGGGCAGAACACCCCTCCACTTT. This encodes CASTRTGGRTPLHF.

V and J are TRBV11-2 and TRBJ1-6, with 8 bases aligning to TRBD1. The J segment lost 8 bases and the V segment lost 5 bases, leaving 5 bases of the junction unmatched. This CDR3 is built from 14 residues. From germline, CDR1 is SGHAT and CDR2 FQNNGV. Written as DNA, the CDR3 is TGTGCCAGCAGCATCCAACAGGGGGATTCACCCCTCCACTTT. Residues: CASSIQQGDSPLHF.

The chain's CDR3 is CASSRTVSGYTF. CDR3 nucleotides: TGTGCCAGCAGCCGGACAGTGAGTGGCTACACCTTC. J is TRBJ1-2 and V is TRBV14, with D tentatively TRBD1 (6 bases). The CDR3 covers 12 residues. V gave up 4 bases and J gave up 7 bases, with 10 bases separating them. In germline, CDR1 is SGHDN, CDR2 FVKESK.

The chain uses TRBV28 and TRBJ1-4, with D maybe TRBD1 (5 bases). CDR1 is MDHEN, CDR2 SYDVKM, per germline. V was shortened by 6 bases and J by 2 bases, with 13 bases between the two germline ends. The CDR3 loop spans 15 amino acids. The CDR3 bases are TGTGCCAGCAGCGATCTCAGGGTGACTAATGAAAAACTGTTTTTT. Amino acids: CASSDLRVTNEKLFF.

This chain connects TRBV5-4 to TRBJ2-7, with TRBD2 matching over 7 bases. Trimming took 0 bases from V and 3 from J; bases not matched to a gene: 3. Germline CDR1 and CDR2: SGHNT and YYREEE (reference sequence). CDR3 length: 14 amino acids. CDR3 in DNA: TGTGCCAGCAGCTTGGGAGCGGGGCACTACGAGCAGTACTTC. Translating gives CASSLGAGHYEQYF.

The CDR3 nucleotides are TGTGCCAGCAGTTTAGATTACCCGGGACAGGGGCCGGGAAACACCATATATTTT. The encoded protein is CASSLDYPGQGPGNTIYF. The V gene is TRBV27, the J gene TRBJ1-3, with 10 bases that match TRBD1. In germline, CDR1 is MNHEY, CDR2 SMNVEV (reference sequence). The V gene end was trimmed by 2 bases and the J gene end by 4 bases; junction bases not matched to a gene: 11. The CDR3 is 18 residues long.

V usage is TRBV2 and J usage is TRBJ1-1; 10 nucleotides align to TRBD1. The CDR3 sequence is 16 residues long. The germline CDR1 and CDR2 sequences are SNHLY and FYNNEI. Trimming removed 6 bases from V and 1 base from J; junction bases left unmatched: 8. The CDR3 region is CASRARTGGGNTEAFF. The CDR3 DNA is TGTGCCAGCAGGGCTAGGACAGGGGGTGGGAACACTGAAGCTTTCTTT.

The V and J genes are TRBV2 and TRBJ2-3; D is uncertain. The CDR3 is made up of 16 amino acids. The ends were cut back, 5 bases at V and 7 bases at J, with 22 bases in the middle. Per germline, CDR1 SNHLY and CDR2 FYNNEI. CDR3 nucleotide sequence: TGTGCCAGCAGTCCCCCGACGGCCACTATCACGTATACGCAGTATTTT. Amino acid sequence: CASSPPTATITYTQYF.

The rearrangement joins TRBV3-1 (or the pseudogene TRBV3-2) to TRBJ1-1; TRBD1 aligns across 9 bases. The CDR3 sequence is 15 residues long. Trimming at V came to 5 bases and at J to 0 bases, leaving 4 bases not matched to a gene. CDR1 is LGHDT, CDR2 YNNKEL, per germline (reference sequence). CDR3 in amino acids: CASSAGQGMNTEAFF. The CDR3, as DNA: TGTGCCAGCAGCGCGGGACAGGGCATGAACACTGAAGCTTTCTTT.